This entry features one TCR beta chain sequence. Its antigen remains unknown. Germline lookup yields CDR1 MDHEN and CDR2 SYDVKM. CDR3 length: 16 residues. Unmatched junction bases numbered 10, after V lost 4 bases and J lost 3 bases. This sample stems from a study of PD-1 blockade in classical Hodgkin lymphoma. Every patient relapsed after autologous stem cell transplantation, and brentuximab vedotin exposure varied. Magnetic depletion of unwanted cells isolated CD4+ T cells from thawed PBMCs. Measured with immunoSEQ multiplex PCR; TCRdb has only the in-frame clones, and not every one. This table holds 30,000 to 40,000 clones, around 90% found once. Points from the study as a whole: In CD4+ cells, TCR diversity went up significantly by C4D1, but in CD8+ cells it did not. It was reported that newly diagnosed patients had less baseline TCR diversity than healthy donors.

The chain links TRBV28 to TRBJ2-7, with TRBD1 matching 9 bases. This sample comprised CD4+ T cells from blood, obtained at baseline. The TCR sequence derives from a human donor with classical Hodgkin lymphoma. The CDR3, as DNA: TGTGCCAGCAGTTCGACCGGGACAGGGTATTTCTACGAGCAGTACTTC. Residues: CASSSTGTGYFYEQYF.